Described below is a single T cell receptor beta chain sequence and its context. The antigen is unknown. The CDR3 runs to 16 residues. J lost 2 bases, V lost 1 base, and 2 bases had no gene match. Germline lookup yields CDR1 SGHVS and CDR2 FNYEAQ. These data are taken from a study of T cells in localized non-small cell lung cancer. Study-wide points: Median around 54 top-100 tumor clones were shared with paired adjacent lung.

Assay: immunoSEQ multiplex PCR; the TCRdb copy retains only in-frame clones and omits some. The table shows about 24,000 clones, with approximately 88% occurring only once. The TCR sequence derives from a man aged 40-75 years with stage I squamous cell lung carcinoma. The chain carries TRBV7-6 and TRBJ2-2, with 9 bases aligning to TRBD1. The sequenced sample was peripheral blood, obtained before any cancer treatment. The chain's CDR3 is CASSLGGQGNTGELFF. As DNA, the CDR3 is TGTGCCAGCAGCTTAGGGGGACAGGGTAACACCGGGGAGCTGTTTTTT. The full variable domain, with the rest looked up from reference TRBV7-6 and TRBJ2-2, is GAGVSQSPRYKVTKRGQDVALRCDPISGHVSLYWYRQALGQGPEFLTYFNYEAQQDKSGLPNDRFSAERPEGSISTLTIQRTEQRDSAMYRCASSLGGQGNTGELFFGEGSRLTVL.